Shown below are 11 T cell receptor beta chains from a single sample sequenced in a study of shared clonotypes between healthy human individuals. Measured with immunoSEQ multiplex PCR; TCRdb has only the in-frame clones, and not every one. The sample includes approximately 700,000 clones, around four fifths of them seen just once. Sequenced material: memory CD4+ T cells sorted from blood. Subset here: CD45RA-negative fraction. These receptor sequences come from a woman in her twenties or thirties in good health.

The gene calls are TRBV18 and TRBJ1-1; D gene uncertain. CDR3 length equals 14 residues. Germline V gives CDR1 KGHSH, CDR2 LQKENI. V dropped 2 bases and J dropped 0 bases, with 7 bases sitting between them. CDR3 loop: CASSPSSVNTEAFF. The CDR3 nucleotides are TGTGCCAGCTCACCAAGCTCAGTGAACACTGAAGCTTTCTTT.

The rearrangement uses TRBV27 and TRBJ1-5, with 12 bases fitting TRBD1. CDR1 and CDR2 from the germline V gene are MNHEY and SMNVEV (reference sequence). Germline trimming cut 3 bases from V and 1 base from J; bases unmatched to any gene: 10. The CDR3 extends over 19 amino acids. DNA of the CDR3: TGTGCCAGCAGTTTCATACGACCGGGACAGGGGGCGAGCAATCAGCCCCAGCATTTT. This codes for CASSFIRPGQGASNQPQHF.

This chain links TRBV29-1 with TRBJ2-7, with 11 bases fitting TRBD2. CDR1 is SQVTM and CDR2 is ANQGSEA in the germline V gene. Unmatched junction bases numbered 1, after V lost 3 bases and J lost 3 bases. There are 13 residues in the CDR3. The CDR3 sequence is CSVDLAGGYEQYF. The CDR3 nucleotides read TGCAGCGTTGACCTAGCGGGAGGCTACGAGCAGTACTTC.

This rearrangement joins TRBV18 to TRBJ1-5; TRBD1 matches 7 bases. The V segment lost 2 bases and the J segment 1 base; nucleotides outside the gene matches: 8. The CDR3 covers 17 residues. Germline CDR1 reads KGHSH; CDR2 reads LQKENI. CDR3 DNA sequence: TGTGCCAGCTCACCAACTCGGAACAGGGGAAGCAATCAGCCCCAGCATTTT. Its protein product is CASSPTRNRGSNQPQHF.

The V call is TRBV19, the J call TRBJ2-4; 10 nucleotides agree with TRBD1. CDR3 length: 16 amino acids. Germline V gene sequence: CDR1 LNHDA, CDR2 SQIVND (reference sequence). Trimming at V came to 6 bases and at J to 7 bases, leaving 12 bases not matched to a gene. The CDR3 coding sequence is TGTGCCAGTAGCTACCGACAGGGGGCGATGGGGAACATTCAGTACTTC. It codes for CASSYRQGAMGNIQYF.

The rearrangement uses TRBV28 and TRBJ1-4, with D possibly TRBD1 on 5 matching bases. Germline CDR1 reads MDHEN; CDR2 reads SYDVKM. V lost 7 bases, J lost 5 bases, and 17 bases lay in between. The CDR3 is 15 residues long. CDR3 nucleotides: TGTGCCAGCACCTTACCCGGGGCTACGAATGAAAAACTGTTTTTT. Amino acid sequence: CASTLPGATNEKLFF.

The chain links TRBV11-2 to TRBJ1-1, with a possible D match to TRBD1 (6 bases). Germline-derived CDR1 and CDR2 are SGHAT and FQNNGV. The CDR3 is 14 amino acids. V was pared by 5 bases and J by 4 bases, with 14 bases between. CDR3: CASSPRGWSTEAFF. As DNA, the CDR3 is TGTGCCAGCAGCCCCAGGGGATGGAGCACTGAAGCTTTCTTT.

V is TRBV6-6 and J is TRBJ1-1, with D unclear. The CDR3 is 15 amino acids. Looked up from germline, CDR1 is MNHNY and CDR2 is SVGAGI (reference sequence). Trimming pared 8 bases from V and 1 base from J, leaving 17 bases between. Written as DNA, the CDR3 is TGTGCCAGCCACGAACCGGGAAGCGGGAACACTGAAGCTTTCTTT. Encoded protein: CASHEPGSGNTEAFF.

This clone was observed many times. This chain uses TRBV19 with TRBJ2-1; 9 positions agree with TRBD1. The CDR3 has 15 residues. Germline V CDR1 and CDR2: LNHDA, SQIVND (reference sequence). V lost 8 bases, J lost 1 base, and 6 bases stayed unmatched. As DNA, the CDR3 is TGTGCCAGTGTAAGGACAGGGGCTTCCTACAATGAGCAGTTCTTC. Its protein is CASVRTGASYNEQFF.

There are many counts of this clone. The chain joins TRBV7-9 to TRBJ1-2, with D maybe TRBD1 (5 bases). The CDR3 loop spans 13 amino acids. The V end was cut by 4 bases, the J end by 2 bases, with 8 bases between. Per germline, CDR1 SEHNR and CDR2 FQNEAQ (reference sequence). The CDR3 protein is CASSYGGNYGYTF. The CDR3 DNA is TGTGCCAGCAGCTACGGGGGGAACTATGGCTACACCTTC.

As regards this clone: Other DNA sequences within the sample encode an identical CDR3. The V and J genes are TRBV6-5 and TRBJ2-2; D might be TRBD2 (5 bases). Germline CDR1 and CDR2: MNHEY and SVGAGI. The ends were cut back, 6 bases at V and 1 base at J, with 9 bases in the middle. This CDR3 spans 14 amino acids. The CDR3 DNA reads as TGTGCCAGCAGACGAAGCGGGAACACCGGGGAGCTGTTTTTT. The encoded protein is CASRRSGNTGELFF.